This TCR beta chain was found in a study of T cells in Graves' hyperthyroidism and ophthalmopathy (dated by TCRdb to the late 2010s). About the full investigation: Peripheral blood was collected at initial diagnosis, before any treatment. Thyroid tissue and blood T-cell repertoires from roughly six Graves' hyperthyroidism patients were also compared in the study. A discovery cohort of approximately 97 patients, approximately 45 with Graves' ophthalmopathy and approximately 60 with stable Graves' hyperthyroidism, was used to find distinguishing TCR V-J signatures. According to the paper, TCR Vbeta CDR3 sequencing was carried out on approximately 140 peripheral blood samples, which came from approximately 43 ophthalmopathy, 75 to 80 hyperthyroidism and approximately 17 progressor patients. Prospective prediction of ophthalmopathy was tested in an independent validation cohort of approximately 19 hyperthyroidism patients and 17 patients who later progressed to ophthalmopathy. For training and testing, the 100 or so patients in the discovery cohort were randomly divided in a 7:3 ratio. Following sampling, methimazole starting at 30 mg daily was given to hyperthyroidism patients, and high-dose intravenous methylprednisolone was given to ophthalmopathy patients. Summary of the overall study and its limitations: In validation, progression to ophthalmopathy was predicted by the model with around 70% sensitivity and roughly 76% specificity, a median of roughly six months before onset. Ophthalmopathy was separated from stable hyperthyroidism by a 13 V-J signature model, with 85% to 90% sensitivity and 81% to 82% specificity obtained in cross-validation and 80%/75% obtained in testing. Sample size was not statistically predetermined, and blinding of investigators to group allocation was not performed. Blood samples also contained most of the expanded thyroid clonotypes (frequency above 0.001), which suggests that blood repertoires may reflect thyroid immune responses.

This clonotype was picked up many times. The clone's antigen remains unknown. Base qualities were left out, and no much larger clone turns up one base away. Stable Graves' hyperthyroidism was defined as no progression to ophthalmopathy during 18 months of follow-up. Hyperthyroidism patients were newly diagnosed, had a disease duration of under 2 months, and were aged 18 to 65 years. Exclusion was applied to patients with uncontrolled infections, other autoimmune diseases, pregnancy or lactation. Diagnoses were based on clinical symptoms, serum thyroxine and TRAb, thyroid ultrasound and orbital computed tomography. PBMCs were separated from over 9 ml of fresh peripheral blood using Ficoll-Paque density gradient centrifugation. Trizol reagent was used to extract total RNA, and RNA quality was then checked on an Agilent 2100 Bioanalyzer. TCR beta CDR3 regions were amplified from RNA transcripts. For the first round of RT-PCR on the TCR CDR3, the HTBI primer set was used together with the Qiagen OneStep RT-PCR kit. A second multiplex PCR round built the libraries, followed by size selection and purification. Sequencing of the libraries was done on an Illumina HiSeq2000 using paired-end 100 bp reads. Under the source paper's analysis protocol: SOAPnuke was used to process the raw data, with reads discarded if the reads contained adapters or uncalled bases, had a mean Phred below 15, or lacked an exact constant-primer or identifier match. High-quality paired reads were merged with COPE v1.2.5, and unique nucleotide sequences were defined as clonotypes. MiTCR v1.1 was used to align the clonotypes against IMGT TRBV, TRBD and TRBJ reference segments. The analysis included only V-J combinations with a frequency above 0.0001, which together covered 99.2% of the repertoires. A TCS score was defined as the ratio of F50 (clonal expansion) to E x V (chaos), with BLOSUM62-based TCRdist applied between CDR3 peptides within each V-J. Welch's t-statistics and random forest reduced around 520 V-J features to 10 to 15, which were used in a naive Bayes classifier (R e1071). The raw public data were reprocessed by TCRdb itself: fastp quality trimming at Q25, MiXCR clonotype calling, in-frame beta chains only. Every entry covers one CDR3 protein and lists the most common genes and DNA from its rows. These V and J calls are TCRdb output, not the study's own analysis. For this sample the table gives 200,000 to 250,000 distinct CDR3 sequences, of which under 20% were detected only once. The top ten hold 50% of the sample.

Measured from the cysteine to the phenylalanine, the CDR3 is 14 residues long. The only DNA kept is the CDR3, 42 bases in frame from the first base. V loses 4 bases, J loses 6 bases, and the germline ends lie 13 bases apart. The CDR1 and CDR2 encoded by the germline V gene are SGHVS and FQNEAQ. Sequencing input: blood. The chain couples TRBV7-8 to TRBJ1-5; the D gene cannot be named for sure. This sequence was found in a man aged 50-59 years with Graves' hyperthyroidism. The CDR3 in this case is CASSYRPRVQPQHF. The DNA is TGTGCCAGCAGCTACCGACCAAGGGTTCAGCCCCAGCATTTT. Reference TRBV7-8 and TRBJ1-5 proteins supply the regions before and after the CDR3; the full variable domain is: GAGVSQSPRYKVAKRGQDVALRCDPISGHVSLFWYQQALGQGPEFLTYFQNEAQLDKSGLPSDRFFAERPEGSVSTLKIQRTQQEDSAVYLCASSYRPRVQPQHFGDGTRLSIL.